One and the same sample provided the 17 T cell receptor beta chains below, sequenced in a study of beta chain features in type 1 diabetes. The study, taken as a whole, reports: Among all four CD4+ subsets, Type 1 diabetes patients had TCRB CDR3s that were moderately but significantly shorter.

The entirety of the isolated RNA underwent reverse transcription, so expressed TCRB transcripts were sequenced. TCRdb's copy holds only in-frame clones and misses some; the assay was immunoSEQ multiplex PCR. The data contain 300,000 to 450,000 clones, roughly 12% of them singletons. These receptors have no known antigen. Sequencing was done on a sample of naive CD4+ T cells from blood. The source of these receptors is a woman aged 18-29 years with type 1 diabetes.

This clone was seen more than once but under ten times. The V call is TRBV7-2, the J call TRBJ2-7; D might be TRBD2 (5 bases). CDR1 and CDR2 (germline): SGHTA, FQGNSA. With 2 bases removed from V and 1 base from J, the gap between germline ends came to 15 bases. This CDR3 spans 16 amino acids. CDR3 in amino acids: CASSLSYGVISYEQYF. CDR3 DNA sequence: TGTGCCAGCAGCTTATCGTACGGGGTGATATCCTACGAGCAGTACTTC.

This chain uses TRBV5-1 with TRBJ2-3; 7 bases match TRBD2. The CDR3 is made up of 15 amino acids. V was clipped by 0 bases and J by 6 bases; unmatched bases: 7. Germline V gives CDR1 SGHRS, CDR2 YFSETQ. The CDR3 DNA sequence: TGCGCCAGCAGCTTGGCCAGAGCGGGGTGGGATACGCAGTATTTT. Residues: CASSLARAGWDTQYF.

As concerns this clone: The same CDR3 also results from other DNA sequences found in this sample. The V and J genes are TRBV6-5 and TRBJ2-7; D is possibly TRBD1 (6 bases). V lost 4 bases and J lost 2, with 12 bases in between. This CDR3 contains 14 residues. Per germline, CDR1 MNHEY and CDR2 SVGAGI. CDR3 DNA sequence: TGTGCCAGCAGTTTTGACAGGAAAACCTACGAGCAGTACTTC. This gives the protein CASSFDRKTYEQYF.

This clone was recorded a few times. The sample contains more than one DNA sequence encoding this CDR3. The chain couples TRBV18 to TRBJ2-5, with 7 bases aligning to TRBD1. Germline lookup yields CDR1 KGHSH and CDR2 LQKENI. Unmatched junction bases numbered 2, after V lost 3 bases and J lost 1 base. The CDR3 runs to 14 residues. The CDR3 protein is CASSPRDSQETQYF. Written as DNA, the CDR3 is TGTGCCAGCTCACCGAGGGACAGCCAAGAGACCCAGTACTTC. Full variable domain (outside the CDR3, taken from reference TRBV18 and TRBJ2-5): NAGVMQNPRHLVRRRGQEARLRCSPMKGHSHVYWYRQLPEEGLKFMVYLQKENIIDESGMPKERFSAEFPKEGPSILRIQQVVRGDSAAYFCASSPRDSQETQYFGPGTRLLVL.

This clone turned up a few times. The chain carries TRBV7-2 and TRBJ2-3; D uncertain. The ends were cut back, 1 base at V and 8 bases at J, with 10 bases in the middle. The CDR3 totals 13 residues. CDR1 and CDR2 (germline): SGHTA, FQGNSA. Here the CDR3 DNA reads TGTGCCAGCAGCTTAGATATAGCATCTACGCAGTATTTT. Encoded protein: CASSLDIASTQYF.

The rearrangement uses TRBV9 and TRBJ1-6; no definite D call. The V gene's germline CDR1 is SGDLS and CDR2 YYNGEE. The CDR3 is made up of 18 amino acids. Trimming stripped 3 bases from V and 1 base from J, with 17 bases between. The CDR3 region is CASSARSGLVSYNSPLHF. The CDR3 coding sequence is TGTGCCAGCAGCGCCCGTAGTGGTTTGGTTTCCTATAATTCACCCCTCCACTTT.

This clone was seen only a few times. The rearrangement links TRBV2 to TRBJ1-1; weak D call: TRBD1 (5 bases). V lost 6 bases to trimming and J lost 5 bases, with 16 bases between them. The CDR3 length is 14 residues. The germline gives CDR1 SNHLY, CDR2 FYNNEI. The CDR3 loop is CASRAGIGGTEAFF. For the CDR3, the DNA is TGTGCCAGCAGAGCAGGGATTGGTGGTACTGAAGCTTTCTTT.

The J gene is TRBJ1-2, the V gene TRBV7-9, with D possibly TRBD1 on 5 matching bases. CDR3 length equals 14 residues. V gave up 5 bases and J gave up 8 bases, with 18 bases separating them. Germline CDR1 SEHNR, CDR2 FQNEAQ (reference sequence). This CDR3 is CASSLRTGAGGYTF. The CDR3 nucleotides read TGTGCCAGCAGCCTACGGACTGGGGCGGGGGGCTACACCTTC.

In this sample, this clone turned up a few times. CDR3 coding DNA: TGTGCCAGCAGCGCGCTGTCATCCTCCTACGAGCAGTACTTC. Amino acids: CASSALSSSYEQYF. The V call is TRBV6-5, the J call TRBJ2-7; no definite D call. This CDR3 is built from 14 residues. Trimming stripped 6 bases from V and 0 bases from J, with 12 bases between. Germline V gene data show CDR1 as MNHEY and CDR2 as SVGAGI.

The chain couples TRBV28 to TRBJ2-3, with a tentative D call TRBD2 (7 bases). This CDR3 has 15 residues. Germline V gene sequence: CDR1 MDHEN, CDR2 SYDVKM. V lost 3 bases and J 8 bases, leaving 18 bases between the germline ends. CDR3 coding DNA: TGTGCCAGCAGTTTGGGGGGGGGCGGGAGAAGTACGCAGTATTTT. Amino acids: CASSLGGGGRSTQYF.

The rearrangement joins TRBV15 to TRBJ1-2; D not resolved. CDR1 and CDR2 from the germline V gene are LNHNV and YYDKDF (reference sequence). The CDR3 length is 16 residues. The V and J ends lost 0 bases and 0 bases respectively, with 11 bases between them. Here the CDR3 DNA reads TGTGCCACCAGCAGAGATCGTGACACTTCTAACTATGGCTACACCTTC. Residues: CATSRDRDTSNYGYTF.

The rearrangement uses TRBV10-3 and TRBJ2-3, with no clear D. Germline values: CDR1 ENHRY, CDR2 SYGVKD. The V and J ends lost 7 bases and 6 bases respectively, with 14 bases between them. This CDR3 comprises 13 residues. CDR3 in amino acids: CAITDSPLDTQYF. CDR3 DNA: TGTGCCATCACAGACTCTCCGCTGGATACGCAGTATTTT.

This rearrangement joins TRBV5-6 to TRBJ2-3; the D is unclear. CDR1 is SGHDT and CDR2 is YYEEEE in the germline V gene. Trimming took 3 bases from V and 3 from J, leaving 17 bases between them. This CDR3 is built from 16 residues. Here the CDR3 DNA reads TGTGCCAGCAGCTCACGTCTCGGCGGTTTTACAGATACGCAGTATTTT. Translation gives CASSSRLGGFTDTQYF.

This clone was found a few times. This chain connects TRBV7-2 to TRBJ2-7, with 7 bases matching TRBD2. Per the germline V gene, CDR1 is SGHTA and CDR2 is FQGNSA. The CDR3 runs to 15 residues. V was clipped by 5 bases and J by 0 bases; unmatched bases: 7. The CDR3 nucleotides are TGTGCCAGCAGCCCCGCTAGCGGATACTCCTACGAGCAGTACTTC. It specifies CASSPASGYSYEQYF.

This clone was seen a handful of times. The rearrangement joins TRBV7-9 to TRBJ2-2, with 7 bases identical to TRBD2. There are 14 residues in the CDR3. Trimming removed 3 bases from V and 8 bases from J; junction bases left unmatched: 6. Germline CDR1 SEHNR, CDR2 FQNEAQ (reference sequence). In DNA form, the CDR3 reads TGTGCCAGCAGCTTCGGCGGGAGTGGTGGGGAGCTGTTTTTT. This sequence encodes CASSFGGSGGELFF. The complete variable domain, with remaining parts taken from reference TRBV7-9 and TRBJ2-2, reads DTGVSQNPRHKITKRGQNVTFRCDPISEHNRLYWYRQTLGQGPEFLTYFQNEAQLEKSRLLSDRFSAERPKGSFSTLEIQRTEQGDSAMYLCASSFGGSGGELFFGEGSRLTVL.

The table lists this clone with a few counts. The chain couples TRBV2 to TRBJ2-2; 9 nucleotides agree with TRBD1. With 4 bases clipped from V and 3 bases from J, the junction kept 6 bases outside the gene matches. The CDR3 sequence is 16 residues long. The germline CDR1 and CDR2 sequences are SNHLY and FYNNEI. DNA of the CDR3: TGTGCCAGCAGTGGGGCGAACAGGGGGCACACCGGGGAGCTGTTTTTT. Amino acid sequence: CASSGANRGHTGELFF.

This clone turned up a few times. The chain uses TRBV19 and TRBJ2-1, with TRBD2 matching over 9 bases. The CDR3 sequence is 15 residues long. Germline CDR1 is LNHDA and CDR2 is SQIVND (reference sequence). V dropped 4 bases and J dropped 8; count of bases not matched to a gene: 9. CDR3 nucleotide sequence: TGTGCCAGTAGTAAGGTGGCGCGGGAGGGGGATGAGCAGTTCTTC. Translating it yields CASSKVAREGDEQFF.